The T cell receptor beta chain described here comes from a study of CXCR3-negative and CXCR3-positive naive CD8 T cells. Carrying UMI labels, the TRB cDNA libraries were prepared through 5' RACE. TCRdb reanalyzed the 5' RACE reads, giving one entry per CDR3 protein sequence and no DNA. Recorded for this sample: 95,000 to 100,000 distinct CDR3 sequences. For this clonotype: The antigen is unknown.

The CDR3 length is 14 residues. Germline V gene sequence: CDR1 MGHRA, CDR2 YSYEKL. Points from the study as a whole: Naive cells that were CXCR3-positive had more hydrophobic TRB CDR3s (compared with CXCR3-negative naive cells).

This rearrangement joins TRBV4-1 to TRBJ2-5; as DNA is missing, the TRBD2 call by TCRdb cannot be tested. This receptor was obtained from a human donor in good health. Some clones in this sample may be carry-over from other donors' samples. Sequenced: naive CXCR3+ CD8+ T cells from blood. Described subset: CD45RO-CCR7+CD27+CD95- naive CD8+ T cells expressing CXCR3 (TNR3+). CDR3 protein: CASSQLGLQETQYF.